These 29 T cell receptor beta chains share one sample of origin, sequenced in a study of blood T cell repertoires in COVID-19. TCRdb keeps only in-frame clones here, not all; method: immunoSEQ multiplex PCR. Of some 200,000 clones listed, approximately 86% are singletons. The sequencing input was PBMCs or T cells enriched from blood (not recorded which). The receptors derive from a woman aged 60-70 years with acute COVID-19.

The CDR3 bases are TGTGCCAGCAGCTTAGAGGCGGGGGTTTCTAGAGAGACCCAGTACTTC. It translates to CASSLEAGVSRETQYF. The chain has TRBV11-3 and TRBJ2-5; 7 bases align to TRBD2. V was clipped by 0 bases and J by 4 bases; unmatched bases: 8. The CDR3 covers 16 residues. CDR1 is SGHNT, CDR2 YENEEA, per germline. Complete variable domain (other parts from reference TRBV11-3 and TRBJ2-5): EAGVVQSPRYKIIEKKQPVAFWCNPISGHNTLYWYLQNLGQGPELLIRYENEEAVDDSQLPKDRFSAERLKGVDSTLKIQPAELGDSAVYLCASSLEAGVSRETQYFGPGTRLLVL.

This clone has only one observation. The chain links TRBV28 to TRBJ1-4; 7 nucleotides match TRBD1. After removal of 6 bases from V and 0 bases from J, the junction contained 22 bases not matched to a gene. This CDR3 spans 21 amino acids. The germline CDR1 and CDR2 sequences are MDHEN and SYDVKM. CDR3 nucleotide sequence: TGTGCCAGCAGCTCTCGACTCCTAAGGGGGCGCATTTCCGCAACTAATGAAAAACTGTTTTTT. Its protein is CASSSRLLRGRISATNEKLFF. The complete variable domain, with remaining parts taken from reference TRBV28 and TRBJ1-4, reads DVKVTQSSRYLVKRTGEKVFLECVQDMDHENMFWYRQDPGLGLRLIYFSYDVKMKEKGDIPEGYSVSREKKERFSLILESASTNQTSMYLCASSSRLLRGRISATNEKLFFGSGTQLSVL.

The V and J genes are TRBV10-3 and TRBJ1-4; 7 positions match TRBD1. Germline V gives CDR1 ENHRY, CDR2 SYGVKD. J gave up 1 base and V 4 bases, and 6 bases lay outside the gene matches. This CDR3 spans 16 amino acids. In nucleotides, the CDR3 is TGTGCCATCAGTGGAGGGGGACAGCGAACTAATGAAAAACTGTTTTTT. Its translation is CAISGGGQRTNEKLFF.

The chain uses TRBV23-1 and TRBJ2-1; no clear D. TRBV23-1 is an ORF for which the function is uncertain. V was shortened by 3 bases and J by 6 bases, with 6 bases between the two germline ends. The CDR3 has 12 amino acids. The CDR3 nucleotides are TGCGCCAGCAGTCACATAGCCAATGAGCAGTTCTTC. Translating it yields CASSHIANEQFF.

V is TRBV20-1 and J is TRBJ1-2; D is undetermined. There are 12 residues in the CDR3. V gave up 3 bases and J gave up 1 base, with 6 bases separating them. Looked up from germline, CDR1 is DFQATT and CDR2 is SNEGSKA (reference sequence). The CDR3 spells CSASSYNYGYTF. The CDR3 nucleotides read TGCAGTGCTAGTTCCTATAACTATGGCTACACCTTC.

This chain connects TRBV6-5 to TRBJ2-7; TRBD1 is a possible D gene (6 bases). Germline assignment: CDR1 MNHEY and CDR2 SVGAGI. The CDR3 has 14 amino acids. V was shortened by 5 bases and J by 7 bases, with 18 bases between the two germline ends. This CDR3 reads CASSPTGTRREQYF. In DNA form, the CDR3 reads TGTGCCAGCAGTCCCACCGGGACAAGGAGGGAGCAGTACTTC.

The chain uses TRBV4-1 and TRBJ2-1, with TRBD2 as a possible D gene (5 bases). In germline, CDR1 is MGHRA, CDR2 YSYEKL. This CDR3 is 19 amino acids long. V shed 1 base and J shed 9 bases, with 28 bases lying between them. CDR3: CASSQGSLLNRRGPGEQFF. Written as DNA, the CDR3 is TGCGCCAGCAGCCAAGGCTCTTTACTCAATAGGCGAGGGCCAGGTGAGCAGTTCTTC.

V and J are TRBV29-1 and TRBJ1-2; D remains unclear. Between the trimmed V and J ends, which lost 5 bases and 1 base, there was a span of 8 bases. The CDR3 has 12 amino acids. Germline values: CDR1 SQVTM, CDR2 ANQGSEA. The CDR3 sequence is CSVLSRNYGYTF. CDR3 in DNA: TGCAGCGTTTTATCCCGTAACTATGGCTACACCTTC.

V is TRBV19 and J is TRBJ2-5; 12 positions agree with TRBD1. J lost 5 bases, V lost 6 bases, and 13 bases had no gene match. This CDR3 comprises 17 residues. Germline lookup yields CDR1 LNHDA and CDR2 SQIVND (reference sequence). The CDR3: CASRGLTKGQGAETQYF. For the CDR3, the DNA is TGTGCCAGTAGGGGTCTTACTAAGGGACAGGGGGCTGAGACCCAGTACTTC.

V gene TRBV7-2 combines with J gene TRBJ1-6, with 7 positions matching TRBD1. CDR1 and CDR2 from the germline V gene are SGHTA and FQGNSA. The CDR3 has 15 amino acids. The J segment lost 10 bases and the V segment lost 1 base, leaving 7 bases of the junction unmatched. DNA for the CDR3: TGTGCCAGCAGCTTAGGAGCGACAGGGAGGTCACCCCTCCACTTT. It codes for CASSLGATGRSPLHF.

A single count supports this clone. This chain links TRBV29-1 with TRBJ1-2; unclear D gene. Trimming took off 2 bases at V and 3 bases at J, with 13 bases between the two ends. CDR3 size: 14 residues. The germline CDR1 and CDR2 sequences are SQVTM and ANQGSEA. CDR3 protein: CSVEPLEGDYGYTF. The CDR3 DNA sequence: TGCAGCGTTGAACCACTGGAGGGCGACTATGGCTACACCTTC.

This clone came up a few times. The J gene is TRBJ1-6, the V gene TRBV6-5, with TRBD1 as a possible D gene (5 bases). V was trimmed by 0 bases and J by 10 bases, leaving 16 bases between them. Germline CDR1 MNHEY, CDR2 SVGAGI. CDR3 length: 16 amino acids. CDR3 region: CASSYSVGRGGSPLHF. CDR3 in DNA: TGTGCCAGCAGTTACTCCGTGGGGAGGGGAGGATCACCCCTCCACTTT.

The V call is TRBV5-1, the J call TRBJ1-1, with TRBD1 as a possible D gene (6 bases). Germline V gene lookup returns CDR1 SGHRS and CDR2 YFSETQ. The CDR3 is 16 residues long. V lost 5 bases to trimming and J lost 4 bases, with 21 bases between them. CDR3 nucleotides: TGCGCCAGCAGACTAACAACAGGGCCCGGTGGCACTGAAGCTTTCTTT. It translates to CASRLTTGPGGTEAFF.

This clone has just a few counts. The chain combines TRBV19 with TRBJ2-2; D gene unclear. The V gene's germline CDR1 is LNHDA and CDR2 SQIVND (reference sequence). CDR3 size: 13 residues. V lost 7 bases, J lost 6 bases, and 12 bases lay in between. CDR3 amino acids: CASTITSAGELFF. CDR3 sequence (DNA): TGTGCCAGTACAATAACGAGCGCCGGGGAGCTGTTTTTT.

The gene calls are TRBV5-1 and TRBJ1-1, with D perhaps TRBD1 (6 bases). V shed 1 base and J shed 3 bases, with 7 bases lying between them. The CDR3 has 13 residues. CDR1 SGHRS and CDR2 YFSETQ come from the germline V gene. CDR3 loop: CASSLTGYTEAFF. The CDR3 nucleotides are TGCGCCAGCAGCTTGACAGGGTACACTGAAGCTTTCTTT.

V gene TRBV11-2 combines with J gene TRBJ2-1, with D possibly being TRBD1 (6 bases). Trimming shortened V by 3 bases and J by 6 bases, and 12 bases separated the two germline ends. CDR3 length: 14 residues. Germline lookup yields CDR1 SGHAT and CDR2 FQNNGV. CDR3 protein: CASSLSGDSNEQFF. For the CDR3, the DNA is TGTGCCAGCAGCTTGTCAGGGGATTCCAATGAGCAGTTCTTC.

The chain couples TRBV30 to TRBJ1-4; D is ambiguous. The V end was cut by 0 bases, the J end by 4 bases, with 6 bases between. Germline-derived CDR1 and CDR2 are GTSNPN and SVGIG (reference sequence). The CDR3 sequence is 13 residues long. The CDR3 sequence: CAWSVQSNEKLFF. The CDR3 DNA reads as TGTGCCTGGAGTGTACAGAGTAATGAAAAACTGTTTTTT.

The chain links TRBV10-3 to TRBJ1-1; D remains unclear. This CDR3 is built from 13 residues. V was trimmed by 8 bases and J by 3 bases, leaving 13 bases between them. Germline loops: CDR1 ENHRY, CDR2 SYGVKD. In nucleotides, the CDR3 is TGTGCCATCGGCCTGAGGAGGGACACTGAAGCTTTCTTT. It specifies CAIGLRRDTEAFF.

This chain uses TRBV7-9 with TRBJ1-4, with TRBD1 matching 8 bases. CDR3 size: 17 residues. Unmatched junction bases numbered 14, after V lost 6 bases and J lost 5 bases. The germline gives CDR1 SEHNR, CDR2 FQNEAQ (reference sequence). DNA for the CDR3: TGTGCCAGCAGTTATCGGACAGGGCCGGGAAAAAATGAAAAACTGTTTTTT. It codes for CASSYRTGPGKNEKLFF.

Only one count was recorded for this clone. The chain uses TRBV20-1 and TRBJ1-2; D gene ambiguous. This CDR3 has 11 residues. The ends were cut back, 1 base at V and 6 bases at J, with 6 bases in the middle. The germline V gene encodes CDR1 DFQATT and CDR2 SNEGSKA (reference sequence). The CDR3 nucleotides read TGCAGTGCTAGAGTCGAGGATGGCTACACCTTC. Translation: CSARVEDGYTF.

CDR3 bases: TGTGCCAGCAGTGAAGGCAGAAATAACTATGGCTACACCTTC. This codes for CASSEGRNNYGYTF. The genes are TRBV2 and TRBJ1-2; D gene unclear. V was pared by 1 base and J by 1 base, with 7 bases between. From germline, CDR1 is SNHLY and CDR2 FYNNEI. The length of the CDR3 is 14 residues.

V and J are TRBV6-2 or TRBV6-3 and TRBJ2-7; 12 nucleotides match TRBD2. Trimming cost V 6 bases and J 2 bases; bases outside gene matches: 8. The length of the CDR3 is 16 residues. The germline gives CDR1 MNHEY, CDR2 SVGEGT. CDR3 loop: CASSPAGLAGTYEQYF. For the CDR3, the DNA is TGTGCCAGCAGCCCAGCCGGACTAGCGGGGACCTACGAGCAGTACTTC.

This chain joins TRBV19 and TRBJ1-2, with 7 positions matching TRBD1. In germline, CDR1 is LNHDA, CDR2 SQIVND (reference sequence). This CDR3 has 14 amino acids. V was pared by 5 bases and J by 4 bases, with 7 bases of the junction left unmatched. CDR3 loop: CASSSPDRVYGYTF. The CDR3 DNA is TGTGCCAGTAGTTCACCTGACAGGGTCTATGGCTACACCTTC.

V usage is TRBV19 and J usage is TRBJ2-3; 7 bases line up with TRBD1. The germline CDR1 and CDR2 sequences are LNHDA and SQIVND (reference sequence). The CDR3 is made up of 13 amino acids. V was pared by 10 bases and J by 5 bases, with 9 bases of the junction left unmatched. The CDR3 coding sequence is TGTGCCATAGGGGGCAGGTACGGAGATACGCAGTATTTT. Residues: CAIGGRYGDTQYF.

This clone was counted a single time. J is TRBJ1-2 and V is TRBV4-3; 7 nucleotides align to TRBD1. CDR1 and CDR2 from the germline V gene are LGHNA and YSLEER. J was trimmed by 7 bases and V by 4 bases; bases with no gene match: 12. This CDR3 has 15 amino acids. The CDR3 region has the DNA TGCGCCAGCAGCCTGGGACAGAAGGTACTAAGTGGCTACACCTTC. This translates into CASSLGQKVLSGYTF.

The chain links TRBV27 to TRBJ2-1; the match to TRBD1 covers 9 bases. This CDR3 region has 15 residues. J gave up 10 bases and V 8 bases, and 15 bases lay outside the gene matches. The germline CDR1 and CDR2 sequences are MNHEY and SMNVEV (reference sequence). CDR3 region: CASRMGDREIFEQFF. The CDR3 DNA follows: TGTGCCAGCCGCATGGGGGACAGGGAGATTTTCGAGCAGTTCTTC.

CDR3 loop: CASSQGQLLAQYF. In DNA form, the CDR3 reads TGTGCCAGCAGCCAGGGACAGCTCCTTGCGCAGTATTTT. The V and J genes are TRBV14 and TRBJ2-3; the match to TRBD1 covers 7 bases. CDR1 SGHDN and CDR2 FVKESK come from the germline V gene. V lost 3 bases and J lost 10; bases outside the gene matches: 7. The CDR3 sequence is 13 residues long.

The CDR3 DNA is TGTGCCAGCAGTTACGCAGGGGGCTCCTACAATGAGCAGTTCTTC. Its protein is CASSYAGGSYNEQFF. The chain combines TRBV6-5 with TRBJ2-1, with TRBD1 matching 7 bases. J gave up 0 bases and V 2 bases, and 1 base lay outside the gene matches. This CDR3 comprises 15 residues. The germline V gene has CDR1 MNHEY and CDR2 SVGAGI.

V gene TRBV15 combines with J gene TRBJ1-4; 7 nucleotides agree with TRBD1. The CDR3 has 19 amino acids. Germline CDR1 is LNHNV and CDR2 is YYDKDF (reference sequence). Trimming removed 5 bases from V and 3 bases from J; junction bases left unmatched: 18. The CDR3 reads CATSLGATGWNTANEKLFF. Written as DNA, the CDR3 is TGTGCCACCAGCCTCGGTGCGACAGGGTGGAATACTGCTAATGAAAAACTGTTTTTT. The full variable domain, in which reference TRBV15 and TRBJ1-4 provide the parts outside the CDR3, is DAMVIQNPRYQVTQFGKPVTLSCSQTLNHNVMYWYQQKSSQAPKLLFHYYDKDFNNEADTPDNFQSRRPNTSFCFLDIRSPGLGDTAMYLCATSLGATGWNTANEKLFFGSGTQLSVL.